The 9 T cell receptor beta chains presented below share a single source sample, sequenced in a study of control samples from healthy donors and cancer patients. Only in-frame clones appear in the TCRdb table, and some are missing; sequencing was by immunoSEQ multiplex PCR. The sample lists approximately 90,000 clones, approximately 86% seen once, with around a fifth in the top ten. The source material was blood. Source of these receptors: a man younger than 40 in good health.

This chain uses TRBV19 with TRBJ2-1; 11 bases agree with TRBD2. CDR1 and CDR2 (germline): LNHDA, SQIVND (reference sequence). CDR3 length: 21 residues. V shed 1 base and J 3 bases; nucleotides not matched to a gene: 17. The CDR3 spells CASSIGNRGFSGGAGYNEQFF. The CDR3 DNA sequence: TGTGCCAGTAGTATAGGAAACAGGGGATTTAGCGGGGGGGCCGGCTACAATGAGCAGTTCTTC.

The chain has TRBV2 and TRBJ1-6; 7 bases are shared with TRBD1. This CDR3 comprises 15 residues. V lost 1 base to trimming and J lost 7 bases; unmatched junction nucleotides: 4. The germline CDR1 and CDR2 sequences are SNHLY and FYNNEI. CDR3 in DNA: TGTGCCAGCAGTGAAGAGCAGGGGGAAAATTCACCCCTCCACTTT. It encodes CASSEEQGENSPLHF.

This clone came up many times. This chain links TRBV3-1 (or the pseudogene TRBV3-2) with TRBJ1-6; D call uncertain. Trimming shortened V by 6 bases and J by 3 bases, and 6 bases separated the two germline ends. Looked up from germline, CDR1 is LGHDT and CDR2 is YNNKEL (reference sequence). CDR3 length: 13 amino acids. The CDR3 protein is CASRDGYNSPLHF. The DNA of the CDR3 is TGTGCCAGCAGGGACGGCTATAATTCACCCCTCCACTTT.

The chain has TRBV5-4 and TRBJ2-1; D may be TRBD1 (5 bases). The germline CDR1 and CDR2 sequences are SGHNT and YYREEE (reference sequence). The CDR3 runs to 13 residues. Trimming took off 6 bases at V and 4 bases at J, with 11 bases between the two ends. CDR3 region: CASKPDSYNEQFF. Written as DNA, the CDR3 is TGTGCCAGCAAGCCCGACAGTTACAATGAGCAGTTCTTC.

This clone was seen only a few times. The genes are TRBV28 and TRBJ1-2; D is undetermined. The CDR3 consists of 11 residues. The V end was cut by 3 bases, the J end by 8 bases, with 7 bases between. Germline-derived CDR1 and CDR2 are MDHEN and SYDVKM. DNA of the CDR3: TGTGCCAGCAGTTTGTGGGAGGGCTACACCTTC. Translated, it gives CASSLWEGYTF.

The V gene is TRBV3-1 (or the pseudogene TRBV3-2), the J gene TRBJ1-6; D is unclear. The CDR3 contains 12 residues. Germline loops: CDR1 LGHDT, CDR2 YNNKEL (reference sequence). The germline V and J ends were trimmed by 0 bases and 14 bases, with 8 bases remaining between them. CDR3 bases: TGTGCCAGCAGCCAAGAAGGGTCCACCCTCCACTTT. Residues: CASSQEGSTLHF.

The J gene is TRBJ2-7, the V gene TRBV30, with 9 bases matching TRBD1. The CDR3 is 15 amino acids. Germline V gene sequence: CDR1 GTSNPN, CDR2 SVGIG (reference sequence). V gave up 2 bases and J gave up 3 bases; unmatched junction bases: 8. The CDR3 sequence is CAWSTRGTGIYEQYF. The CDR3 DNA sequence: TGTGCCTGGAGTACCCGGGGGACAGGGATCTACGAGCAGTACTTC.

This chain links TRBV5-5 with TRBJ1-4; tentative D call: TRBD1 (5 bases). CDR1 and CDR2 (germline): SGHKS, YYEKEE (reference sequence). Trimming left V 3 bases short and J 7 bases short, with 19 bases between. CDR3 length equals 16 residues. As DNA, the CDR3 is TGTGCCAGCAGCTCCGGGACCGATGTAATCGGTGAAAAACTGTTTTTT. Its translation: CASSSGTDVIGEKLFF.

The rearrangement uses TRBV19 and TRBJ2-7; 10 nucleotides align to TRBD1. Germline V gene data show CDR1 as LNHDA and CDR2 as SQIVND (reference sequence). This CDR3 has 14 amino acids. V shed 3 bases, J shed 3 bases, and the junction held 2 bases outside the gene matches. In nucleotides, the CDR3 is TGTGCCAGTAGTATGGGGACAGGGGACTACGAGCAGTACTTC. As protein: CASSMGTGDYEQYF.